This T cell receptor (beta chain) was obtained from a study of early T cells in non-severe SARS-CoV-2 infection. Individually, cDNA molecules had unique molecular identifiers attached to them. TCRdb processed the 5' RACE reads anew with MiXCR; each CDR3 protein has one entry. The data contain around 61,000 distinct CDR3 sequences, roughly 12% of them singletons. The specimen sequenced was whole blood. The sequence was collected from an adult who was a healthcare worker with PCR-confirmed SARS-CoV-2 infection or an uninfected control (not recorded which).

The CDR3 loop reads CASSSPSGKDTQYF. CDR3 nucleotides: TGTGCCAGCAGCTCTCCTAGCGGGAAAGATACGCAGTATTTT. The chain joins TRBV11-1 to TRBJ2-3, with TRBD2 identical over 9 bases. The CDR3 consists of 14 residues. Germline V gives CDR1 SGHAT, CDR2 FQDESV (reference sequence). The V gene end was trimmed by 4 bases and the J gene end by 5 bases; junction bases not matched to a gene: 4.